This T cell receptor (beta chain) stems from a study of control samples from healthy donors and cancer patients. Method: immunoSEQ multiplex PCR; TCRdb's copy keeps in-frame clones and lacks some. The sample records about 150,000 clones, 93% being singletons. The CDR3 has 15 residues. The germline gives CDR1 MRHNA, CDR2 SNTAGT. The V and J ends lost 3 bases and 6 bases, in that order; junction bases with no gene match: 8. The TCR was taken from a man aged 50-59 years in good health. The rearrangement links TRBV6-4 to TRBJ2-1; TRBD2 aligns across 7 bases. Sequencing was performed on blood. CDR3 amino acids: CASSDTWEGPNEQFF. As DNA, the CDR3 is TGTGCCAGCAGTGATACGTGGGAGGGCCCCAATGAGCAGTTCTTC.